Sequencing of this T cell receptor beta chain was carried out in a study of cytomegalovirus exposure and HLA in healthy donors. Study-wide results and limits: Across donors, most TCRs were seen rarely, yet some public ones were widespread. A later analysis found common viral pathogens apparently linked to several of the most significant clusters. A missense DCLRE1C variant was associated with V- and J-gene trimming of TCR beta chains in a later analysis, and an independent cohort replicated the association. Sequencing depth roughly uniform across donors was assumed in presence/absence analyses.

With regard to this clone: Its matching antigen is unknown.

PCR employed 60 Vbeta and 13 Jbeta primers. Sequenced by immunoSEQ multiplex PCR; TCRdb stores in-frame clones only, minus some. Its clone listing holds 120,000 or so clones. The CDR3 is made up of 15 amino acids. Germline CDR1 is SGHRS and CDR2 is YFSETQ. V lost 0 bases to trimming and J lost 7 bases, with 16 bases between them. Material for sequencing was PBMCs. The sequence came from a man aged 18 to 30 in good health and CMV-seronegative. This chain links TRBV5-1 with TRBJ1-1; TRBD1 might be the D (6 bases). The CDR3 DNA follows: TGCGCCAGCAGCTTGGACGGGCAGGGGCATTATGAAGCTTTCTTT. It translates to CASSLDGQGHYEAFF.